These 3 T cell receptor beta chains share one sample of origin, sequenced in a study of blood T cells in healthy people across ages. A second PCR of about 6 to 11 cycles used a sample-barcoded 5' primer and a J-beta primer mix. One entry per CDR3 protein results from TCRdb running MiXCR on the 5' RACE reads. This table has roughly 730,000 distinct CDR3 sequences, around three fifths appearing once. The sequenced material came from blood. All receptors come from a middle-aged man in good health.

The table lists this clonotype with a few counts. This chain links TRBV4-3 with TRBJ2-6; no definite D call. CDR1 LGHNA and CDR2 YSLEER come from the germline V gene. V was pared by 3 bases and J by 0 bases, with 6 bases between. The CDR3 consists of 15 residues. CDR3 in DNA: TGCGCCAGCAGCCACGGGCCCTCTGGGGCCAACGTCCTGACTTTC. Translation: CASSHGPSGANVLTF.

The table lists this clonotype with a few counts. V usage is TRBV5-1 and J usage is TRBJ2-3; D is unresolved. This CDR3 region has 14 residues. Trimming left V 2 bases short and J 4 bases short, with 11 bases between. Germline V gives CDR1 SGHRS, CDR2 YFSETQ. DNA of the CDR3: TGCGCCAGCAGCTTACACCTCCCCGCAGATACGCAGTATTTT. It specifies CASSLHLPADTQYF.

J is TRBJ2-1 and V is TRBV29-1; TRBD2 agrees at 16 bases. J was trimmed by 4 bases and V by 3 bases; bases with no gene match: 6. Germline V gene data show CDR1 as SQVTM and CDR2 as ANQGSEA. CDR3 length: 17 amino acids. The CDR3 reads CSVEGGLAGGDYNEQFF. The CDR3, as DNA: TGCAGCGTTGAGGGGGGACTAGCGGGGGGGGATTACAATGAGCAGTTCTTC.